These T cell receptor beta chains were read from a single sample in a study of blood T cell repertoires in COVID-19. TCRdb's copy holds only in-frame clones and misses some; the assay was immunoSEQ multiplex PCR. The sample lists about 140,000 clones; about 84% were seen once. The sequenced sample was PBMCs or T cells enriched from blood (not recorded which). The receptors here all came from a woman aged 18-29 years who had been exposed to COVID-19. Each CDR3 is given with its conserved first and last residue. A D gene is named only where the DNA matches it firmly. Clone sizes are given selectively: once, few, many, or a class where the clone is expanded.

d_gene | abundance | j_gene | v_gene | CDR3aa | CDR3nt
. | . | TRBJ1-2 | TRBV29-1 | CSVPTGPSGGYTF | TGCAGCGTTCCAACAGGCCCGTCTGGGGGCTACACCTTC
TRBD1 | few | TRBJ2-1 | TRBV24-1 | CATSDNRDRAYNEQFF | TGTGCCACCAGTGACAACCGGGACAGGGCATACAATGAGCAGTTCTTC
. | . | TRBJ1-2 | TRBV7-6 | CASSLVPEPNDYGYTF | TGTGCCAGCAGCTTAGTTCCAGAACCAAACGACTATGGCTACACCTTC
. | . | TRBJ1-5 | TRBV9 | CASSLSGASNQPQHF | TGTGCCAGCAGCCTGTCAGGGGCCAGCAATCAGCCCCAGCATTTT
TRBD1 | . | TRBJ1-2 | TRBV27 | CASRDRGDYGYTF | TGTGCCAGCAGGGACAGGGGGGACTATGGCTACACCTTC
. | . | TRBJ2-1 | TRBV7-8 | CASSGRTIRQFF | TGTGCCAGCAGCGGAAGGACTATTCGGCAGTTCTTC
. | . | TRBJ2-2 | TRBV3-1/TRBV3-2 | CASSQGAGWDGELFF | TGTGCCAGCAGCCAAGGCGCAGGGTGGGACGGGGAGCTGTTTTTT
TRBD2 | . | TRBJ2-1 | TRBV12-5 | CASGRLAGGGYNEQFF | TGTGCTAGTGGCCGACTAGCGGGAGGGGGCTACAATGAGCAGTTCTTC
TRBD1 | . | TRBJ2-2 | TRBV9 | CASSLKQGVDTGELFF | TGTGCCAGCAGCTTGAAACAGGGGGTCGACACCGGGGAGCTGTTTTTT
. | . | TRBJ2-3 | TRBV19 | CATVNRGSNTDTQYF | TGTGCCACTGTTAACCGAGGTTCGAACACAGATACGCAGTATTTT
TRBD2 | . | TRBJ2-1 | TRBV7-9 | CASSPLLAGVGNEQFF | TGTGCCAGCAGCCCCCTCCTAGCGGGAGTTGGCAATGAGCAGTTCTTC
. | . | TRBJ2-7 | TRBV5-5 | CASSLPGLDEQYF | TGTGCCAGCAGCCTACCAGGGCTGGACGAGCAGTACTTC
TRBD1 | . | TRBJ1-2 | TRBV10-1 | CACTQGSSYGYTF | TGCGCCTGCACACAGGGGTCCTCCTATGGCTACACCTTC
TRBD1 | . | TRBJ1-4 | TRBV9 | CASRNRDRGTRDDGKLFF | TGTGCCAGCAGGAACCGGGACAGGGGGACCCGGGATGATGGAAAACTGTTTTTT
. | . | TRBJ1-1 | TRBV2 | CASLTGFGTEAFF | TGTGCCAGTTTAACAGGGTTTGGCACTGAAGCTTTCTTT
. | . | TRBJ1-3 | TRBV2 | CASRLRTYSGNTIYF | TGTGCCAGCCGACTACGGACCTACTCTGGAAACACCATATATTTT
. | . | TRBJ1-1 | TRBV19 | CASSIIYENTEAFF | TGTGCCAGTAGTATAATCTACGAGAACACTGAAGCTTTCTTT
TRBD1 | . | TRBJ2-2 | TRBV28 | CASTRQGNGELFF | TGTGCCAGCACTAGACAGGGAAACGGGGAGCTGTTTTTT
TRBD2 | . | TRBJ2-5 | TRBV7-2 | CAIARTSGKETQYF | TGTGCCATAGCCAGGACTAGCGGGAAAGAGACCCAGTACTTC
TRBD2 | . | TRBJ2-1 | TRBV7-3 | CASSIEAGIYNEQFF | TGTGCCAGCAGCATCGAAGCGGGAATCTACAATGAGCAGTTCTTC
TRBD2 | . | TRBJ2-7 | TRBV27 | CASTPNEGTSGSEQYF | TGTGCCAGCACCCCTAACGAGGGGACTAGCGGGAGCGAGCAGTACTTC
. | . | TRBJ1-2 | TRBV9 | CASSRSEGYTF | TGTGCCAGCAGCCGGTCTGAGGGCTACACCTTC
. | . | TRBJ2-1 | TRBV7-9 | CASSATGTHESNEQFF | TGTGCCAGCAGCGCGACCGGGACTCATGAGAGCAATGAGCAGTTCTTC
TRBD1 | . | TRBJ1-2 | TRBV12-3/TRBV12-4 | CASSPQGVGYTF | TGTGCCAGCAGCCCCCAGGGGGTTGGCTACACCTTC
. | few | TRBJ1-1 | TRBV27 | CASSTGIHPWSTEAFF | TGTGCCAGCTCGACCGGGATCCATCCCTGGAGCACTGAAGCTTTCTTT
. | . | TRBJ1-5 | TRBV19 | CASSILGQGINQPQHF | TGTGCCAGTAGTATCTTAGGCCAGGGAATCAATCAGCCCCAGCATTTT
. | . | TRBJ1-5 | TRBV6-2/TRBV6-3 | CASSYLGSLSNQPQHF | TGTGCCAGCAGTTACCTAGGTTCACTGAGCAATCAGCCCCAGCATTTT
. | . | TRBJ2-2 | TRBV30 | CACAYRGTGELFF | TGTGCCTGCGCCTACCGGGGAACCGGGGAGCTGTTTTTT
. | . | TRBJ2-7 | TRBV21-1 | CASSKVFERAGGSYEQYF | TGTGCCAGCAGCAAAGTTTTTGAAAGGGCGGGAGGCTCCTACGAGCAGTACTTC
. | . | TRBJ2-7 | TRBV2 | CASSDTQYEQYF | TGTGCCAGCAGTGATACACAGTACGAGCAGTACTTC
TRBD2 | . | TRBJ2-7 | TRBV5-1 | CASSLSSGTSGRGEQYF | TGCGCCAGCAGCTTGAGCTCTGGGACTAGCGGGAGAGGCGAGCAGTACTTC
TRBD1 | . | TRBJ2-7 | TRBV7-2 | CASSFATGVYEQYF | TGTGCCAGCAGCTTCGCGACAGGGGTCTACGAGCAGTACTTC
TRBD2 | . | TRBJ2-7 | TRBV30 | CAWSSGTYEQYF | TGTGCCTGGAGTAGCGGGACCTACGAGCAGTACTTC
. | . | TRBJ2-7 | TRBV11-2 | CASSSPGRNSYEQYF | TGTGCCAGCAGCTCCCCGGGGAGGAACTCCTACGAGCAGTACTTC
. | once | TRBJ2-1 | TRBV4-1 | CASSQSYRVNEQFF | TGCGCCAGCAGCCAGAGTTATAGAGTGAATGAGCAGTTCTTC
. | few | TRBJ1-2 | TRBV20-1 | CSASDLNYGYTF | TGCAGTGCTAGTGATCTTAACTATGGCTACACCTTC
TRBD1 | . | TRBJ1-1 | TRBV5-8 | CASSHNRGGGNTEAFF | TGTGCCAGCAGCCATAACAGGGGTGGGGGCAACACTGAAGCTTTCTTT
TRBD1 | . | TRBJ2-7 | TRBV4-3 | CASSRGTGNYEQYF | TGCGCCAGCAGCCGTGGGACAGGGAACTACGAGCAGTACTTC
TRBD1 | . | TRBJ2-4 | TRBV2 | CASSSGTGSYIQYF | TGTGCCAGCAGTTCCGGGACAGGGAGCTACATTCAGTACTTC
. | few | TRBJ1-1 | TRBV6-5 | CASRLPDPGRTEAFF | TGTGCCAGCAGACTCCCTGACCCAGGGCGGACTGAAGCTTTCTTT
. | . | TRBJ1-2 | TRBV3-1/TRBV3-2 | CASSQEGAGGYGYTF | TGTGCCAGCAGCCAAGAGGGGGCGGGAGGTTATGGCTACACCTTC
. | . | TRBJ1-3 | TRBV11-2 | CASSLGGNRISGNTIYF | TGTGCCAGCAGCTTAGGGGGCAACAGAATCTCTGGAAACACCATATATTTT
TRBD1 | . | TRBJ2-3 | TRBV24-1 | CATSGETGGSRDTQYF | TGTGCCACCAGTGGTGAGACAGGGGGCTCGAGAGATACGCAGTATTTT
. | many | TRBJ1-6 | TRBV6-5 | CASSYSGTRYNSPLHF | TGTGCCAGCAGTTACTCGGGGACACGTTATAATTCACCCCTCCACTTT
. | . | TRBJ1-6 | TRBV30 | CAWSVGAGNSPLHF | TGTGCCTGGAGTGTTGGGGCGGGAAATTCACCCCTCCACTTT